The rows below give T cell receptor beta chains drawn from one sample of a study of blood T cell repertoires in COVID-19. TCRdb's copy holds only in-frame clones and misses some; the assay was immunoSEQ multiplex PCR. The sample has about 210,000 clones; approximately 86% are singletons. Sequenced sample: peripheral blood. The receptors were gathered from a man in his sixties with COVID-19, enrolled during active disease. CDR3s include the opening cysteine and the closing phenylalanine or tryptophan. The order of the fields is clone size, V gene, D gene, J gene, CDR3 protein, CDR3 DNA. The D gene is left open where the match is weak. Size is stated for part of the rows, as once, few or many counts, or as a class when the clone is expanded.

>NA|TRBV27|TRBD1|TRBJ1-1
CASSHPRTGSNTEAFF
TGTGCCAGCAGTCACCCTCGGACAGGGTCGAACACTGAAGCTTTCTTT
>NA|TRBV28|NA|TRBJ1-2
CASSPGTSYGYTF
TGTGCCAGCAGTCCCGGGACATCATATGGCTACACCTTC
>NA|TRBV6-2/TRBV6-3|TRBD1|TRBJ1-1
CASSTRTGLTEAFF
TGTGCCAGCAGTACCCGGACAGGGCTCACTGAAGCTTTCTTT
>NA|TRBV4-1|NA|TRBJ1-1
CASSQAGTTEAFF
TGCGCCAGCAGCCAAGCCGGTACCACTGAAGCTTTCTTT
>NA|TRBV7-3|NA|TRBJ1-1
CASSLQPPSIGQLNTEAFF
TGTGCCAGCAGCTTACAGCCCCCCTCAATCGGACAGTTGAACACTGAAGCTTTCTTT
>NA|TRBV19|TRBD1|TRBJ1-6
CASSAPGQGSPLHF
TGTGCCAGTAGTGCGCCGGGACAGGGGTCACCCCTCCACTTT
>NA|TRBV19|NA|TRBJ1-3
CASMRTARTSGNTIYF
TGTGCCAGTATGAGGACAGCCAGAACCTCTGGAAACACCATATATTTT
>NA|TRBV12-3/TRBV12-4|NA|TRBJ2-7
CASSFRGPEQYF
TGTGCCAGCAGTTTTAGAGGGCCCGAGCAGTACTTC
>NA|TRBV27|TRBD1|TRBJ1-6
CASSLRQGVSGSPLHF
TGTGCCAGCAGTTTGAGACAGGGGGTGTCAGGTTCACCCCTCCACTTT
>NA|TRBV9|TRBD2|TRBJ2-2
CASSVGPGLESNGELFF
TGTGCCAGCAGCGTAGGCCCGGGACTAGAGTCAAACGGGGAGCTGTTTTTT
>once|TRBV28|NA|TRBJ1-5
CASREQIGQPQHF
TGTGCCAGCAGGGAGCAGATCGGTCAGCCCCAGCATTTT
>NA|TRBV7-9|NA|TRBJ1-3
CASSPRNSSGNTIYF
TGTGCCAGCAGTCCACGAAATAGCTCTGGAAACACCATATATTTT
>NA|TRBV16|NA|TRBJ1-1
CASSPETEAFF
TGTGCCAGCAGCCCGGAGACTGAAGCTTTCTTT
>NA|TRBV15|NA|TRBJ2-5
CATSRDVKGVETQYF
TGTGCCACCAGCAGAGATGTTAAGGGGGTGGAGACCCAGTACTTC
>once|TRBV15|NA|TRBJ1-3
CATSRMGAGGNTIYF
TGTGCCACCAGCAGAATGGGGGCAGGTGGAAACACCATATATTTT
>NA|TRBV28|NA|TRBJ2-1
CASSWLVSRVDEQFF
TGTGCCAGCAGTTGGTTGGTCTCCCGGGTGGATGAGCAGTTCTTC
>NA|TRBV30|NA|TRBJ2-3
CAWSLWGLADTQYF
TGTGCCTGGAGTTTGTGGGGCCTCGCAGATACGCAGTATTTT
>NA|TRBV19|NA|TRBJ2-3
CASSEHRRPTDTQYF
TGTGCCAGTAGTGAGCACCGGCGGCCCACAGATACGCAGTATTTT
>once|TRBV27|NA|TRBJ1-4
CASTQLATNEKLFF
TGTGCCAGCACTCAACTCGCAACTAATGAAAAACTGTTTTTT
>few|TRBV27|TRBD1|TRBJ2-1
CASSLEAQGSYNEQFF
TGTGCCAGCAGTCTAGAGGCACAGGGGTCCTACAATGAGCAGTTCTTC
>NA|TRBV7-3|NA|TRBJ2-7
CASSFMKGDEQYF
TGTGCCAGCAGCTTCATGAAGGGGGACGAGCAGTACTTC
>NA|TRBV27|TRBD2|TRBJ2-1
CASSLSRLAGGTYNEQFF
TGTGCCAGCAGTTTATCCCGACTAGCGGGAGGTACCTACAATGAGCAGTTCTTC
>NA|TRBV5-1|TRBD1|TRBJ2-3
CASSLGDRVDTQYF
TGCGCCAGCAGCTTGGGGGACAGAGTGGATACGCAGTATTTT
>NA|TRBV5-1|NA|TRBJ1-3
CASSSGRGNTIYF
TGCGCCAGCAGCTCAGGGCGAGGAAACACCATATATTTT
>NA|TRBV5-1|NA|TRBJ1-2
CASSLSPREDGYTF
TGCGCCAGCAGCTTGTCTCCCAGGGAGGATGGCTACACCTTC
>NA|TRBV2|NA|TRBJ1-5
CASGDTGMPQHF
TGTGCCAGCGGGGACACAGGGATGCCCCAGCATTTT